These 15 T cell receptor beta chains originate from one sample sequenced in a study of cytomegalovirus exposure and HLA in healthy donors. PCR employed 60 Vbeta and 13 Jbeta primers. Only in-frame clones appear in the TCRdb table, and some are missing; sequencing was by immunoSEQ multiplex PCR. This sample has around 100,000 clones, with approximately 69% found just once. Material for sequencing was PBMCs. Receptor source: a woman aged 40-49 years in good health and CMV-seropositive.

The chain is built from TRBV7-3 and TRBJ1-1; TRBD1 aligns across 8 bases. Germline lookup yields CDR1 SGHTA and CDR2 FQGTGA. The CDR3 runs 17 residues. With 1 base clipped from V and 4 bases from J, the junction kept 11 bases outside the gene matches. This chain's CDR3 is CASSLNVGPTGGTEAFF. CDR3 bases: TGTGCCAGCAGCTTAAACGTGGGGCCCACAGGGGGCACTGAAGCTTTCTTT. Supplemented by reference TRBV7-3 and TRBJ1-1, the full variable domain reads GAGVSQTPSNKVTEKGKYVELRCDPISGHTALYWYRQSLGQGPEFLIYFQGTGAADDSGLPNDRFFAVRPEGSVSTLKIQRTERGDSAVYLCASSLNVGPTGGTEAFFGQGTRLTVV.

V usage is TRBV27 and J usage is TRBJ2-1; 12 bases fit TRBD1. Per the germline V gene, CDR1 is MNHEY and CDR2 is SMNVEV (reference sequence). The CDR3 totals 15 residues. V lost 3 bases and J lost 7; bases outside the gene matches: 4. Here the CDR3 DNA reads TGTGCCAGCAGTTTTGGGACAGGGGGCAGAAATGAGCAGTTCTTC. Its protein is CASSFGTGGRNEQFF.

As concerns this clone: No conserved phenylalanine or tryptophan ends this CDR3, so it is likely a read error. This chain uses TRBV7-9 with TRBJ2-7, with 7 bases identical to TRBD2. Trimming at V came to 1 base and at J to 5 bases, leaving 14 bases not matched to a gene. Germline values: CDR1 SEHNR, CDR2 FQNEAQ (reference sequence). The CDR3 extends over 17 amino acids. The CDR3 coding sequence is TGTGCCAGCAGCTTAGAGAGGTTTGTGACTAGCAGCAACGAGCAGTACCTC. Protein sequence: CASSLERFVTSSNEQYL.

On this clone itself: Other nucleotide sequences in the sample specify the same CDR3. CDR3 nucleotide sequence: TGCGCCAGCAGCTTTAGCGGGGCCTACGAGCAGTACTTC. Translating it yields CASSFSGAYEQYF. This rearrangement joins TRBV5-1 to TRBJ2-7; 8 bases agree with TRBD2. The CDR3 is 13 residues long. The germline V gene encodes CDR1 SGHRS and CDR2 YFSETQ. With 2 bases clipped from V and 2 bases from J, the junction kept 0 bases outside the gene matches.

This clone was detected only once. This sequence joins TRBV5-1 and TRBJ2-3; TRBD2 matches 7 bases. CDR3 length: 15 residues. V was pared by 1 base and J by 8 bases, with 10 bases of the junction left unmatched. Per germline, CDR1 SGHRS and CDR2 YFSETQ. The CDR3 here is CASSLTEGGVGTQYF. The CDR3 nucleotides read TGCGCCAGCAGCTTGACCGAGGGAGGGGTGGGTACGCAGTATTTT.

This chain joins TRBV27 and TRBJ2-2, with 11 bases matching TRBD1. J gave up 8 bases and V 4 bases, and 6 bases lay outside the gene matches. Germline CDR1 MNHEY, CDR2 SMNVEV (reference sequence). This CDR3 spans 15 amino acids. CDR3 DNA sequence: TGTGCCAGCAGTTCGGACAGGGGGCTTTCTGGGGAGCTGTTTTTT. Translation: CASSSDRGLSGELFF.

This clone was counted once. The chain employs TRBV30 and TRBJ2-7; perhaps TRBD1 as D (6 bases). This CDR3 is 14 amino acids long. The germline gives CDR1 GTSNPN, CDR2 SVGIG (reference sequence). V was cut by 0 bases and J by 5 bases, with 14 bases left in between. The CDR3 region is CAWSVGGQGHEQYF. In DNA form, the CDR3 reads TGTGCCTGGAGTGTAGGGGGTCAGGGGCACGAGCAGTACTTC.

V usage is TRBV7-9 and J usage is TRBJ2-6, with 8 bases lining up with TRBD1. CDR3 length: 15 amino acids. Germline CDR1 reads SEHNR; CDR2 reads FQNEAQ (reference sequence). With V trimmed by 5 bases and J by 3 bases, 3 bases remained unmatched. The CDR3 region is CASSPGQGGANVLTF. CDR3 coding DNA: TGTGCCAGCAGCCCCGGACAGGGTGGGGCCAACGTCCTGACTTTC.

This clone appeared once. The CDR3 loop is CSVEVGGGRGYGYTF. The CDR3 coding sequence is TGCAGCGTTGAAGTGGGAGGTGGCAGGGGGTATGGCTACACCTTC. The V and J genes are TRBV29-1 and TRBJ1-2; 7 bases align to TRBD1. CDR3 length equals 15 residues. Germline trimming cut 1 base from V and 5 bases from J; bases unmatched to any gene: 10. Germline CDR1 is SQVTM and CDR2 is ANQGSEA.

The chain employs TRBV14 and TRBJ2-6, with 9 nucleotides matching TRBD2. The CDR3 length is 18 residues. V lost 0 bases to trimming and J lost 3 bases; unmatched junction nucleotides: 6. Germline V gives CDR1 SGHDN, CDR2 FVKESK. The CDR3 DNA is TGTGCCAGCAGCCAAGATTCGGGACTAGCTTTTGGGGCCAACGTCCTGACTTTC. This gives the protein CASSQDSGLAFGANVLTF.

The chain joins TRBV18 to TRBJ2-5, with unresolved D. Looked up from germline, CDR1 is KGHSH and CDR2 is LQKENI. CDR3 length equals 14 residues. The V gene lost 6 bases and the J gene lost 2 bases, with 13 bases spanning the gap. The CDR3 is CASSPESVQETQYF. CDR3 sequence (DNA): TGTGCCAGCTCCCCCGAAAGCGTACAAGAGACCCAGTACTTC.

This clone has just one count. This chain joins TRBV7-6 and TRBJ2-1, with 9 bases that match TRBD1. The germline gives CDR1 SGHVS, CDR2 FNYEAQ. V dropped 5 bases and J dropped 0; count of bases not matched to a gene: 11. The CDR3 consists of 18 residues. The chain's CDR3 is CASSHRDRALSSYNEQFF. Written as DNA, the CDR3 is TGTGCCAGCAGCCACCGGGACAGGGCTTTGAGCTCCTACAATGAGCAGTTCTTC.

This clone appeared a few times. This chain links TRBV7-2 with TRBJ2-7, with 8 nucleotides matching TRBD1. The CDR3 contains 16 residues. Germline V gene sequence: CDR1 SGHTA, CDR2 FQGNSA. V shed 2 bases, J shed 2 bases, and the junction held 8 bases outside the gene matches. DNA for the CDR3: TGTGCCAGCAGCTTATCGGGGACAGGAGTCCCCTACGAGCAGTACTTC. Its translation is CASSLSGTGVPYEQYF.

CDR3 sequence: CASSPLSTEAFF. The CDR3 DNA follows: TGTGCCAGCAGTCCCCTTAGCACTGAAGCTTTCTTT. This sequence joins TRBV28 and TRBJ1-1, with unresolved D. V lost 5 bases and J 4 bases, leaving 8 bases between the germline ends. Germline values: CDR1 MDHEN, CDR2 SYDVKM. There are 12 residues in the CDR3.

V is TRBV30 and J is TRBJ1-1, with D unresolved. This CDR3 region has 12 residues. Germline CDR1 and CDR2: GTSNPN and SVGIG (reference sequence). Deletions cut 4 bases from V and 6 bases from J, with 12 bases between. The CDR3 here is CAWTDTWAEAFF. The DNA of the CDR3 is TGTGCCTGGACCGACACCTGGGCTGAAGCTTTCTTT.